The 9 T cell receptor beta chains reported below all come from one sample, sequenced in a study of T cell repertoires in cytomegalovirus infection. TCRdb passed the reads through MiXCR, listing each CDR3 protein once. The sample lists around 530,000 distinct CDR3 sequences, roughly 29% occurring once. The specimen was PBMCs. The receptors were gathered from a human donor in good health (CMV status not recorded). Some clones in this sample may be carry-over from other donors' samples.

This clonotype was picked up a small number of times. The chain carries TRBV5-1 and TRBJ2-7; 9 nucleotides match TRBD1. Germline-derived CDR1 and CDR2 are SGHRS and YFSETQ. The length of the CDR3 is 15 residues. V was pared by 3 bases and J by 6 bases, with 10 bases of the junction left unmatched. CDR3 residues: CASSSQGQGGVEQYF. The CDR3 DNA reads TGCGCCAGCAGCTCACAGGGACAGGGAGGTGTCGAGCAGTACTTC.

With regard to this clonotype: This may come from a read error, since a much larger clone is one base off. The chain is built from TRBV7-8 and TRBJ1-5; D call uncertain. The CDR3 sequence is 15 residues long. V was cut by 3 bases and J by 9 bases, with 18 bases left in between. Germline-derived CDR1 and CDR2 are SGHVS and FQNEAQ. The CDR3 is CASSFGRDRSGPQHF. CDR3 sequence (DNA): TGTGCCAGCAGCTTTGGTCGTGATAGGTCGGGGCCCCAGCATTTT.

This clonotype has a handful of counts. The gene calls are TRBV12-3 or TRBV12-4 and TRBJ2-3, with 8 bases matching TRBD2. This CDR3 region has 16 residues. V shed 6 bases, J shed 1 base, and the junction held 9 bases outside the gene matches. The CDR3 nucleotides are TGTGCCAGCAGACCTCTAGCGGGTCTGCGCACAGATACGCAGTATTTT. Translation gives CASRPLAGLRTDTQYF.

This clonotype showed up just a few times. The DNA of the CDR3 is TGTGCCAGCAGTTTATGGGGGGCTTTAGGGTCTCAGCCCCAGCATTTT. Its translation is CASSLWGALGSQPQHF. The chain uses TRBV28 and TRBJ1-5; perhaps TRBD1 as D (6 bases). Trimming left V 0 bases short and J 6 bases short, with 15 bases between. The germline CDR1 and CDR2 sequences are MDHEN and SYDVKM. The CDR3 is 16 residues long.

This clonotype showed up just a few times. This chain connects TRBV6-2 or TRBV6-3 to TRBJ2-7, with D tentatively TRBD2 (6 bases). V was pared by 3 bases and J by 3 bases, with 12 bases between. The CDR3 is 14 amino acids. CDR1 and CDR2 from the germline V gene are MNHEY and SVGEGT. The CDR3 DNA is TGTGCCAGCAGTTATGGGGCGCGGGGCTACGAGCAGTACTTC. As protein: CASSYGARGYEQYF.

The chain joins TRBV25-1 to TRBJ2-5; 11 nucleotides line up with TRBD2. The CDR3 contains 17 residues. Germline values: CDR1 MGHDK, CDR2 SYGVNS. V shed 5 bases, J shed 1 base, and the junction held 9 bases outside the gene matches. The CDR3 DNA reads TGTGCCAGCAGTTCAACAGGGACTAGCGGCGTCCAAGAGACCCAGTACTTC. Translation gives CASSSTGTSGVQETQYF.

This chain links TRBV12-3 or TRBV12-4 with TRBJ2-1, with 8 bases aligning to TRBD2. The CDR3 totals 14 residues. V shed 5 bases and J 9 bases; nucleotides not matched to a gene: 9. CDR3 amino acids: CASSLSAGVGEQFF. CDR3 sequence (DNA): TGTGCCAGCAGTCTCTCAGCGGGAGTTGGTGAGCAGTTCTTC.

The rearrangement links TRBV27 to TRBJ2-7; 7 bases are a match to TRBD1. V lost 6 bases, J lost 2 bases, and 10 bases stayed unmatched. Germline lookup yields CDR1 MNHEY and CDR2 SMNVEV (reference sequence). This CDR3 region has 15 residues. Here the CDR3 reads CASSRTGTAPYEQYV. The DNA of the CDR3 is TGTGCCAGCAGCCGAACCGGGACAGCCCCCTACGAGCAGTACGTC.

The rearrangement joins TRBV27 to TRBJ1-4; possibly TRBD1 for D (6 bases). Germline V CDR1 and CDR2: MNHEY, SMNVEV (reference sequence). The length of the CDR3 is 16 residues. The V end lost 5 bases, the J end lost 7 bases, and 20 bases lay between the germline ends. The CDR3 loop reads CASSMLQGSTGEKLFF. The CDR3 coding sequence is TGTGCCAGCAGTATGCTACAGGGTTCCACGGGTGAAAAACTGTTTTTT.